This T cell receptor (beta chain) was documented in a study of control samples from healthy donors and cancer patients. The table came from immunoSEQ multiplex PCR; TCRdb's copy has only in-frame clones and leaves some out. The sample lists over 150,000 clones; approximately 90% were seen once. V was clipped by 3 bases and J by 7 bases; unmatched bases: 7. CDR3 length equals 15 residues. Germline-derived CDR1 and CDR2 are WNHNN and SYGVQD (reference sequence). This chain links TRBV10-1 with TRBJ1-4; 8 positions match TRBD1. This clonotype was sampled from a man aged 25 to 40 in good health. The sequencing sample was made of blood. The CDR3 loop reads CASSEGGTGFEKLFF. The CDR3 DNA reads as TGCGCCAGCAGTGAAGGCGGGACAGGATTTGAAAAACTGTTTTTT.